Below, one T cell receptor beta chain is given with its context. Authors' data handling: Nucleated cell number was recorded as an estimate derived from reference gene primer amplification. Sequencing was performed with immunoSEQ multiplex PCR; in TCRdb, only in-frame clones are kept and a portion is missing. For V, J and clone size, that table is used; D and trimming come from the DNA. Found here are approximately 230,000 clones, roughly 82% of them singletons; the top ten hold nearly 5%. The data belong to a study of blood T cell repertoires in COVID-19. Study in general: Samples of COVID-19 (acute and convalescent) were obtained from the United States, Italy and Spain.

V shed 4 bases and J 7 bases; nucleotides not matched to a gene: 8. CDR3 length: 14 amino acids. Germline CDR1 reads SGHRS; CDR2 reads YFSETQ. This clonotype was obtained from a woman of 80 years or more with active or convalescent COVID-19. The chain recombines TRBV5-1 with TRBJ2-7; 10 positions agree with TRBD1. The material sequenced was peripheral blood. The CDR3 sequence: CASSTGTGDGEQYF. CDR3 nucleotide sequence: TGCGCCAGCAGCACCGGGACAGGGGATGGTGAGCAGTACTTC.